This TCR beta chain derives from a study of monozygotic twins with cystic fibrosis. As for the study in general: Approximately 3 micrograms of fragmented DNA underwent approximately 15 PCR cycles for library preparation.

Study-level points and caveats: Unrelated CF individuals shared fewer identical clonotypes than monozygotic CF twins. Low clonality (median roughly 0.0095) suggested a mostly naive repertoire. Age, concordance and disease severity did not associate with shared CDR3 numbers.

TCRdb keeps only in-frame clones here, not all; method: immunoSEQ multiplex PCR. The sample contains 9,500 or so clones, roughly 98% of which appear only once. Points on this clone: Its antigen is unidentified.

The material sequenced was blood. The source of this sequence is a girl between 2 and 10 years old with cystic fibrosis.

CDR3 nucleotides: TGCGCCAGCAGCCCGGGGCTAGTGACTGGCTACACCTTC. Translation: CASSPGLVTGYTF. V usage is TRBV5-1 and J usage is TRBJ1-2; possible D gene TRBD1, 5 bases. Looked up from germline, CDR1 is SGHRS and CDR2 is YFSETQ. V was trimmed by 4 bases and J by 7 bases, leaving 14 bases between them. This CDR3 is built from 13 residues. Supplemented by reference TRBV5-1 and TRBJ1-2, the full variable domain reads KAGVTQTPRYLIKTRGQQVTLSCSPISGHRSVSWYQQTPGQGLQFLFEYFSETQRNKGNFPGRFSGRQFSNSRSEMNVSTLELGDSALYLCASSPGLVTGYTFGSGTRLTVV.